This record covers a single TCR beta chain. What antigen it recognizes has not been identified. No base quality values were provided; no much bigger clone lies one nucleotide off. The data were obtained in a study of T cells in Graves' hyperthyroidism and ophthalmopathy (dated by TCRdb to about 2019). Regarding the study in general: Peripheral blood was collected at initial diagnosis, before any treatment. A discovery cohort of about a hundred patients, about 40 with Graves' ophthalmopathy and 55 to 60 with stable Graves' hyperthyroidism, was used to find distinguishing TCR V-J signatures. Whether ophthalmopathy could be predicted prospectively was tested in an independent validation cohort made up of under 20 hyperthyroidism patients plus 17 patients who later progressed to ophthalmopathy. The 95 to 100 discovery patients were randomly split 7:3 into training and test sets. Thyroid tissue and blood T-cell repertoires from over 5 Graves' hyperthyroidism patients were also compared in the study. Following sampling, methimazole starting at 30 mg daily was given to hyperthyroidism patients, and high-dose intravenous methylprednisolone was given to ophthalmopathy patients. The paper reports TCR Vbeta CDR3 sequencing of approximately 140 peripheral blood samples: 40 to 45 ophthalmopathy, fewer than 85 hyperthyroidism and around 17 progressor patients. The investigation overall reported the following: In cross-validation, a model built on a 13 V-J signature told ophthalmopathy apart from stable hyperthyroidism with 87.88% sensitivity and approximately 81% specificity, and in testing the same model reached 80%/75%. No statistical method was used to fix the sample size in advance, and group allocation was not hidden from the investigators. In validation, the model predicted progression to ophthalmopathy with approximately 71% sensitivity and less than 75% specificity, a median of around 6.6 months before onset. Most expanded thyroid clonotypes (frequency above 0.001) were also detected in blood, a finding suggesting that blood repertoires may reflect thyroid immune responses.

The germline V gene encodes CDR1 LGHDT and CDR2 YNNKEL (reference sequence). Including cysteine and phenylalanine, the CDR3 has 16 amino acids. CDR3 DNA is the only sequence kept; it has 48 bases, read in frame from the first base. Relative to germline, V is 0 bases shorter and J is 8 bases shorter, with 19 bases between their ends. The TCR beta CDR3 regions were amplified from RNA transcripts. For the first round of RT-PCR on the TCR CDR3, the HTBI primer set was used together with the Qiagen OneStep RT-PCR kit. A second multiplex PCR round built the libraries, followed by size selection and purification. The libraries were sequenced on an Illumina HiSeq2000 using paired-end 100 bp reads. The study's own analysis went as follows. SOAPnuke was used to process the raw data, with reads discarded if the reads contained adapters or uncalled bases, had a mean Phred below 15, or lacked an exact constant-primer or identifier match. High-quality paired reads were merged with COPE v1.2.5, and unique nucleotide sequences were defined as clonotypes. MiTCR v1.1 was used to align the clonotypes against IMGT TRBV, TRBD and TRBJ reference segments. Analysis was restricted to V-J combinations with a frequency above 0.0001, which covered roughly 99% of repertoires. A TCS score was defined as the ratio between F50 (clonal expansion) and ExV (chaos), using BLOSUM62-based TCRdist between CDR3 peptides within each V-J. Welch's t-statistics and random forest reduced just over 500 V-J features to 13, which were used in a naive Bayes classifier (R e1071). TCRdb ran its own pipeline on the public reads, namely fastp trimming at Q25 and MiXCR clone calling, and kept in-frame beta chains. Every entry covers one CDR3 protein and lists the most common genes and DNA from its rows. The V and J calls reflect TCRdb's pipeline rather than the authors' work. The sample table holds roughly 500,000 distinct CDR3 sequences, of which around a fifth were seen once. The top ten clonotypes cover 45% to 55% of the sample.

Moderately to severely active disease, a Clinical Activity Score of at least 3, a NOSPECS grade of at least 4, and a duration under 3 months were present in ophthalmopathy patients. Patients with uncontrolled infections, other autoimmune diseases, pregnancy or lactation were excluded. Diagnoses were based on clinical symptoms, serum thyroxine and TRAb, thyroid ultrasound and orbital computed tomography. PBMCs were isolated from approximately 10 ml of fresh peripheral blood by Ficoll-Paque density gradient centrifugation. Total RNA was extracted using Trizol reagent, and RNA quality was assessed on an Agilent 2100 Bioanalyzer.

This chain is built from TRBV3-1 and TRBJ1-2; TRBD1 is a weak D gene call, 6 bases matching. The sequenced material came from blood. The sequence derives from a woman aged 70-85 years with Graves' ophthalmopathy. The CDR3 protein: CASSQDRVGGAQGYTF. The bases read TGTGCCAGCAGCCAAGATCGAGTTGGGGGGGCGCAGGGCTACACCTTC.